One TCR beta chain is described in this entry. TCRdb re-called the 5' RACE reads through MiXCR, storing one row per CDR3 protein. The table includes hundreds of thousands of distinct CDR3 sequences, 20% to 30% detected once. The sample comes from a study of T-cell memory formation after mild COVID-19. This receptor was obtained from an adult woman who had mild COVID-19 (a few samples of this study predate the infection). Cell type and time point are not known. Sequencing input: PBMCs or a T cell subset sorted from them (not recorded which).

The CDR3 DNA reads TGTGCCAGCAGCTTCGGACTGGGAAGCTCCTACGAGCAGTACTTC. Its protein product is CASSFGLGSSYEQYF. The chain recombines TRBV7-2 with TRBJ2-7; D perhaps matches TRBD2 (5 bases). V dropped 3 bases and J dropped 0 bases, with 12 bases sitting between them. The CDR3 spans 15 residues. Germline CDR1 SGHTA, CDR2 FQGNSA.